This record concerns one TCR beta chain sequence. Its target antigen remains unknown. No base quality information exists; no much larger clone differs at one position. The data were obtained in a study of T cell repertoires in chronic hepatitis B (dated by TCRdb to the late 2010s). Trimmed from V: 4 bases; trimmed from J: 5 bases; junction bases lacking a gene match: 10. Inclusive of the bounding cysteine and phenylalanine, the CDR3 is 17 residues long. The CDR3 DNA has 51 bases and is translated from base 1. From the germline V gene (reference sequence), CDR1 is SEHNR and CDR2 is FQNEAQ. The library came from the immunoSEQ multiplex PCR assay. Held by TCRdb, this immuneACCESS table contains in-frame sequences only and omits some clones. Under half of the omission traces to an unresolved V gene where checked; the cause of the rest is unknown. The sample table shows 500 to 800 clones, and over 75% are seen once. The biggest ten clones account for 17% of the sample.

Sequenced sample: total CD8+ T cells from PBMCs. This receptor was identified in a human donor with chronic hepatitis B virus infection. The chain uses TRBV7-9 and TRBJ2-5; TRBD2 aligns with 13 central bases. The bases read TGTGCCAGCAGCTCCCGGACTAGCGGGAGTAACGGGGAGACCCAGTACTTC. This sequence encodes CASSSRTSGSNGETQYF.